This T cell receptor beta chain was profiled in a study of cytomegalovirus exposure and HLA in healthy donors. Looking at the study overall: Of roughly 400 genotyped donors, more than 75% clustered with self-reported Caucasian donors. General observations from the study: Sequencing had likely introduced a cluster of highly shared sequence variants as an artifact. Near-uniform donor sequencing depth was presumed by presence/absence analyses. Most of the CMV-associated TCR beta chains (in a later analysis) appeared to be HLA-restricted.

There are 15 residues in the CDR3. Germline V CDR1 and CDR2: MNHEY, SMNVEV (reference sequence). V gave up 0 bases and J gave up 3 bases; unmatched junction bases: 3. In this sample, this clone turned up a few times. Its cognate antigen is unknown. The study ran its PCR with 60 Vbeta and 13 Jbeta primers. Using immunoSEQ multiplex PCR, the repertoire was profiled, and TCRdb retains in-frame clones only, with some absent. Of 150,000 to 200,000 clones in the sample, 84% are singletons; the top ten hold around 0.26%. The sequenced sample consisted of PBMCs. This sequence joins TRBV27 and TRBJ2-3; 7 positions agree with TRBD2. The sequence came from a boy aged 5 to 17 in good health and CMV-seronegative. The CDR3, as DNA: TGTGCCAGCAGTTTATCCAGCGGGATTACAGATACGCAGTATTTT. Translating it yields CASSLSSGITDTQYF.